A selection of T cell receptor beta chains follows, all from one sample in a study of CD8+ T cells in alopecia areata. TCRdb's table, derived via immunoSEQ multiplex PCR, lists solely in-frame clones and lacks some. Altogether hundreds of thousands of clones are present, approximately 72% being singletons, with the ten largest covering more than 1%. The starting material was CD4+ T cells sorted from blood, obtained around week 44, from a patient treated with tofacitinib. Every receptor here comes from a human donor with alopecia areata. Both conserved end residues are trimmed from each CDR3.

V	CDR3
TRBV7-9	ASSFTGDAKNIQY
TRBV30	AWSYRGMTYEQY
TRBV14	ASSRKRQALLAEQF
TRBV6-5	ASSQLAGALSEQF
TRBV18	ASSIGTAENTIY
TRBV11-2	ASSSRPHSSSYNEQF
TRBV11-2	ASSLPAYTEAF
TRBV25-1	ASSGRGTDTQY
TRBV12-5	ASGLGTGGNEKLF
TRBV29-1	SAGTAQETQY
TRBV7-3	ASSPRGNWGETQY
TRBV30	AWKGDRGTDTQY
TRBV7-8	ASSFSDRGNEKLF
TRBV14	ASSQRRGLYSALH
TRBV29-1	SVVKTWQTQY
TRBV4-3	ASSQDAQGSGYGYT
TRBV29-1	SVEVPPTYNEQF
TRBV2	ASREETSGGPSGANVLT
TRBV11-2	ASRRPGTGGVELF
TRBV27	ASSPGTGLRYT
TRBV30	AWSGSLGVVAF
TRBV30	AWSAADTQY
TRBV18	ASPLLGTSNTGELF
TRBV27	ASSFRASTEAF
TRBV29-1	SVARTEGNTIY
TRBV5-6	ASSLVAVGANVLT
TRBV10-3	AISSQGNGYT
TRBV11-3	ASSLAGTGVFGELF
TRBV4-1	ASSHLGQGIGYT
TRBV27	ASSWGWVDSPLH
TRBV29-1	SVEAGADTQY
TRBV5-1	ASSFHGQGNTEAF
TRBV5-1	ASSVDFYEQY
TRBV29-1	SVEDRHQFSTDTQY
TRBV7-9	ASSLGALSGDGNQPQH
TRBV4-3	ASSPTGDQETQY
TRBV5-1	ASSLDGSGANVLT
TRBV9	ASSVQGGSYEQY
TRBV2	ASSEAPGTGANVLT
TRBV29-1	SVKGGLTETQY
TRBV12-5	ASGRGTADSPLH
TRBV29-1	ATERDRGGEQY
TRBV27	ASSLGPAYEQY